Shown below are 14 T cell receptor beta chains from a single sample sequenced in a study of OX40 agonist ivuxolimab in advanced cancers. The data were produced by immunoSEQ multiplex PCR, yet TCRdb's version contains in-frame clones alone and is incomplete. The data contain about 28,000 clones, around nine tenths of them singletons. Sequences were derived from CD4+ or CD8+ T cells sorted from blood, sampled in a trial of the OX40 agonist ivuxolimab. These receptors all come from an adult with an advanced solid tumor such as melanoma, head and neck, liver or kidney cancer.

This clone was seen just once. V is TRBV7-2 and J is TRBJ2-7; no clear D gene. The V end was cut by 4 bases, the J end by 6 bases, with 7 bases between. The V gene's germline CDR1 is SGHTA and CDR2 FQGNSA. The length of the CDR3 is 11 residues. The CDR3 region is CASSSGLEQYF. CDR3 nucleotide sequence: TGTGCCAGCAGCTCCGGTCTCGAGCAGTACTTC.

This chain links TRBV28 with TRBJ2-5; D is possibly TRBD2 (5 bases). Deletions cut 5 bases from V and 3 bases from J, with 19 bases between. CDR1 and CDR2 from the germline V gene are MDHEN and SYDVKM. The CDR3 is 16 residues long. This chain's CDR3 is CASSPARERWEETQYF. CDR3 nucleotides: TGTGCCAGCAGTCCCGCGCGAGAGCGGTGGGAAGAGACCCAGTACTTC. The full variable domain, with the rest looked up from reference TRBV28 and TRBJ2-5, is DVKVTQSSRYLVKRTGEKVFLECVQDMDHENMFWYRQDPGLGLRLIYFSYDVKMKEKGDIPEGYSVSREKKERFSLILESASTNQTSMYLCASSPARERWEETQYFGPGTRLLVL.

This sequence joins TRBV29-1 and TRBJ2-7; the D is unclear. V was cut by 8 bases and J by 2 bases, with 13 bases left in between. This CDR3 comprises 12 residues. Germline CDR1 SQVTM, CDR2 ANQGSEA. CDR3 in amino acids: CSFTSEAYEQYF. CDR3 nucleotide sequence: TGCAGCTTCACTTCTGAGGCCTACGAGCAGTACTTC.

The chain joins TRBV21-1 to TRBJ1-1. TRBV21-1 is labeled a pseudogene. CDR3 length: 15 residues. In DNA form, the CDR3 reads TGTGCCAGCAGCACCCTAGGGGGGGTGGACACTGAAGCTTTCTTT. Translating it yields CASSTLGGVDTEAFF.

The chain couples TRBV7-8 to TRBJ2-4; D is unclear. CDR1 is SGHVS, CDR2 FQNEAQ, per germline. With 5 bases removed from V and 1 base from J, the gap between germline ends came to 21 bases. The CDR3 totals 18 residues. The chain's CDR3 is CASSPRTQSSSAKNIQYF. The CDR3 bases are TGTGCCAGCAGCCCTAGGACCCAAAGCTCTTCGGCCAAAAACATTCAGTACTTC.

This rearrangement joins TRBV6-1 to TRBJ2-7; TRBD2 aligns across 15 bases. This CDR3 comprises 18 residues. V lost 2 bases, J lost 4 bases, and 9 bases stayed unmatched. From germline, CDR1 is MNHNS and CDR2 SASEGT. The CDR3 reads CASSELVAGLAGGYEQYF. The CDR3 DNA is TGTGCCAGCAGTGAATTGGTTGCGGGACTAGCGGGAGGATACGAGCAGTACTTC.

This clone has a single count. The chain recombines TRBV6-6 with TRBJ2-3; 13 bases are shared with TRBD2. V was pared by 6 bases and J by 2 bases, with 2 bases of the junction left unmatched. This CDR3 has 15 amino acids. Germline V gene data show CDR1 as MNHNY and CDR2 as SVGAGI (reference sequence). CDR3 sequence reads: CASSGLAGDTDTQYF. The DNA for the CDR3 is TGTGCCAGCAGCGGACTAGCGGGGGACACAGATACGCAGTATTTT.

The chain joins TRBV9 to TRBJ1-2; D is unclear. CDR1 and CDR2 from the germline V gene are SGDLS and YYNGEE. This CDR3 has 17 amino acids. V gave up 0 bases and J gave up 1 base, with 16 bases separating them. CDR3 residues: CASSVGIKPGSNYGYTF. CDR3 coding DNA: TGTGCCAGCAGCGTAGGAATTAAACCGGGAAGTAACTATGGCTACACCTTC.

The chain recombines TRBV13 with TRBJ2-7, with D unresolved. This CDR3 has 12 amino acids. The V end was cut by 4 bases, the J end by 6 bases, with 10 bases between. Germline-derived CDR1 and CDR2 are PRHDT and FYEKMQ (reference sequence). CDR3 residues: CASSSQASEQYF. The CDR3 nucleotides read TGTGCCAGCAGCTCGCAGGCTTCCGAGCAGTACTTC.

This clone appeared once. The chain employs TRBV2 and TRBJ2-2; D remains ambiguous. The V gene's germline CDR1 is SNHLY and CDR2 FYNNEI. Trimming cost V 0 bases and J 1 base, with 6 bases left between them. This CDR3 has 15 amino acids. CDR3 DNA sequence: TGTGCCAGCAGTGAAGCCGGCCGGAACACCGGGGAGCTGTTTTTT. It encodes CASSEAGRNTGELFF.

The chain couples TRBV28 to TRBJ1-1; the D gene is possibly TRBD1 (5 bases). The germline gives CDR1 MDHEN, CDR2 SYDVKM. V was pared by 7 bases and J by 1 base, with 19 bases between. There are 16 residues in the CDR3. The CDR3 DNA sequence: TGTGCCAGCAAAGGTTTGATGGGGCAGGGGAACACTGAAGCTTTCTTT. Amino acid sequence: CASKGLMGQGNTEAFF.

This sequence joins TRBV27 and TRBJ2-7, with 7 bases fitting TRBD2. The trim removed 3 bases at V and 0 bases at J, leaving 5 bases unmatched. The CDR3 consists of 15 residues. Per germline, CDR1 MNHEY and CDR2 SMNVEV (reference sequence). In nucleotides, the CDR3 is TGTGCCAGCAGTTTTACTAGCGCCACCTCCTACGAGCAGTACTTC. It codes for CASSFTSATSYEQYF.

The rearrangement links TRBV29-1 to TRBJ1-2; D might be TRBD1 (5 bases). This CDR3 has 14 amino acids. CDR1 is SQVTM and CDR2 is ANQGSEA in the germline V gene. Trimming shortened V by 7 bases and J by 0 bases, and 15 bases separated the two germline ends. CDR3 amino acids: CSAGAAGTNYGYTF. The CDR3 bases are TGCAGCGCCGGAGCGGCAGGGACTAACTATGGCTACACCTTC.

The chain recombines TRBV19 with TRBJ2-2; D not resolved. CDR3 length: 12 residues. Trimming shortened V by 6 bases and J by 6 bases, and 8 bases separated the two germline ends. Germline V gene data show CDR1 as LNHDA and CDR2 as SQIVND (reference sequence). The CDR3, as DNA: TGTGCCAGTAGGCTTCTGGCCGGGGAGCTGTTTTTT. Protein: CASRLLAGELFF.